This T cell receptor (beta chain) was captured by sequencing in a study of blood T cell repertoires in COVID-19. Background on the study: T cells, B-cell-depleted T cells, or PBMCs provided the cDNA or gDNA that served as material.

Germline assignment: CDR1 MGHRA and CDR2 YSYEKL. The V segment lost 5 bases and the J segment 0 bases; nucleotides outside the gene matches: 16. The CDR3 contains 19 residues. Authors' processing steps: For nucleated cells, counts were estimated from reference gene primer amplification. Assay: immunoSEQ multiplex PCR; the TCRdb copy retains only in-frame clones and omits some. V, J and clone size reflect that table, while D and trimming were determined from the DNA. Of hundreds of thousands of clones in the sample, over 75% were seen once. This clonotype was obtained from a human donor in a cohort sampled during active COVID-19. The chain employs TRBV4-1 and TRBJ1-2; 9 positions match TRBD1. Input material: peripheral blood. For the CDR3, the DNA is TGCGCCAGCAGCTTCCGCCGGGACAGGGAGGTTGGGTCTAACTATGGCTACACCTTC. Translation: CASSFRRDREVGSNYGYTF.